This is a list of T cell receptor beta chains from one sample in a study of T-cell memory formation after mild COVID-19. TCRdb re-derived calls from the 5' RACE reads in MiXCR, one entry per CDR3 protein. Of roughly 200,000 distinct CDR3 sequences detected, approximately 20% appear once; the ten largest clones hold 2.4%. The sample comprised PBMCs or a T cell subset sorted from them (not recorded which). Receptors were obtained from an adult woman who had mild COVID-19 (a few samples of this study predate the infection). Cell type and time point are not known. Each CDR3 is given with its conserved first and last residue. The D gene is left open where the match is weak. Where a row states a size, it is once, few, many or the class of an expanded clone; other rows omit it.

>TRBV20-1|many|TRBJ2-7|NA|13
TGCAGTGCTAGAGCCCCTAGGGACTACGAGCAGTACTTC
CSARAPRDYEQYF
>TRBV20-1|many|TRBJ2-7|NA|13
TGCAGTGCTAGTAAACAGGGAGGCGACGAGCAGTACTTC
CSASKQGGDEQYF
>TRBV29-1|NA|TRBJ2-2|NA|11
TGCAGCGTTGGGGACACCGGGGAGCTGTTTTTT
CSVGDTGELFF
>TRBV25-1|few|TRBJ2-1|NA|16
TGTGCCAGCAGTGGTCCTCACCAGCGGGTAGGGAATGAGCAGTTCTTC
CASSGPHQRVGNEQFF
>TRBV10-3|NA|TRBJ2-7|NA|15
TGTGCCAGTACGGGGGCAGACAACATCAACTACGAGCAGTACTTC
CASTGADNINYEQYF
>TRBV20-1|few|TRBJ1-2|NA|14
TGCAGTGCTAGAGAGGGCACGGGACTCTATGGCTACACCTTC
CSAREGTGLYGYTF
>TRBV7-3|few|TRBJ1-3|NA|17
TGTGCCAGCAGCTTAACATCCGGAGGGGAGTACGGAAACACCATATATTTT
CASSLTSGGEYGNTIYF
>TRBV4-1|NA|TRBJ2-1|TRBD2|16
TGCGCCAGCGCAACGCGACTAGCGGAACCGTACAATGAGCAGTTCTTC
CASATRLAEPYNEQFF
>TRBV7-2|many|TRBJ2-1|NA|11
TGTGCCAGCAGCCTCCTCAAGGAGCAGTTCTTC
CASSLLKEQFF
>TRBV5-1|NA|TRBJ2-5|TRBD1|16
TGCGCCAGCAACGAGGGGGCCTTCTATGTCCAAGAGACCCAGTACTTC
CASNEGAFYVQETQYF
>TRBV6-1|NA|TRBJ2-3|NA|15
TGTGCCAGCATAGGGTTGGCCAGTAGCCCAGATACGCAGTATTTT
CASIGLASSPDTQYF
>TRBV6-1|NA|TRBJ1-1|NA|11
TGTGCCAGCAGTGATAGGTTTTCAGCTTTCTTT
CASSDRFSAFF
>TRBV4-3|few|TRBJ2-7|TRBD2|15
TGCGCCAGCAGCCAAGAGGCTAGCGGCTTTTACGAGCAGTACTTC
CASSQEASGFYEQYF
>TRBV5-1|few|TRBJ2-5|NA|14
TGCGCCAGCAGCTTACAGGGATCTCAAGAGACCCAGTACTTC
CASSLQGSQETQYF
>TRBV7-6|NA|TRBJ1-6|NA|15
TGTGCCAGCAGCTTAGCGCCGTCCCTTAATTCACCCCTCCACTTT
CASSLAPSLNSPLHF
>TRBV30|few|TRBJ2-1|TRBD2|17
TGTGCCTGGAGTGTACAATCGGGACTAGCGGGAGGTGGTGAGCAGTTCTTC
CAWSVQSGLAGGGEQFF
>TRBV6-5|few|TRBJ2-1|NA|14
TGTGCCAGCCGACTCGGGACCCTAGACAATGAGCAGTTCTTC
CASRLGTLDNEQFF
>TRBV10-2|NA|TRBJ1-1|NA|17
TGCGCCAGCAGTGCAGTTAACCGGGGGGGTAGTGGCACTGAAGCTTTCTTT
CASSAVNRGGSGTEAFF
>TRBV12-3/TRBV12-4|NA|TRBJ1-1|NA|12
TGTGCCAGCAGTTTACGGGGGGCGAAAGCTTTCTTT
CASSLRGAKAFF
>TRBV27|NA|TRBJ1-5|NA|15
TGTGCCAGCAGTTTTTCGGGGGCGCGGAATCAGCCCCAGCATTTT
CASSFSGARNQPQHF
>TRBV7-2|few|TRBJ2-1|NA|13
TGTGCCAGCAGCCCGCATCGGTATGATGAGCAGTTCTTC
CASSPHRYDEQFF
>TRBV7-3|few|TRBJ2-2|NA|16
TGTGCCAGCAGCCCCTTGGCAGGAAGATACACCGGGGAGCTGTTTTTT
CASSPLAGRYTGELFF
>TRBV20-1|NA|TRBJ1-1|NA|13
TGCAGTGCTAGGATCCGGGGGAACACTGAAGCTTTCTTT
CSARIRGNTEAFF
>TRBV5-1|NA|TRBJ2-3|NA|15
TGCGCCAGCAGCTCCGACTACGTGGCCACAGATACGCAGTATTTT
CASSSDYVATDTQYF
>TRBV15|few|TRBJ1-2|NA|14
TGTGCCACCAGCAGAGCGAAAAGGGGCTATGGCTACACCTTC
CATSRAKRGYGYTF
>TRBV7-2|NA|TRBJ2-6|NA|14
TGTGCCAGCAGCCAGGGGTATGGGGCCAACGTCCTGACTTTC
CASSQGYGANVLTF
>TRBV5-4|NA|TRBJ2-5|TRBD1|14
TGTGCCAGCAGCTCGACAGGGGGGTTCGAGACCCAGTACTTC
CASSSTGGFETQYF
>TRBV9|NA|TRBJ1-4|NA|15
TGTGCCAGCAGCGTCACAGGGACAACTAATGAAAAACTGTTTTTT
CASSVTGTTNEKLFF
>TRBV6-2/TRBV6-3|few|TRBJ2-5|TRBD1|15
TGTGCCAGCAGCGCCGGGACAGGGTATCGAGAGACCCAGTACTTC
CASSAGTGYRETQYF
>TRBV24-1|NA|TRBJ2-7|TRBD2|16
TGTGCCACCAGTGACACTAGACTAGCGGGATCCTACGAGCAGTACTTC
CATSDTRLAGSYEQYF
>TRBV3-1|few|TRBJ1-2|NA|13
TGTGCCAGCACCCTCGGGGGCGCTAATGGCTACACCTTC
CASTLGGANGYTF
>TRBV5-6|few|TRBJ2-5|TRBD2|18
TGTGCCAGCAGCTTGCCCACAGGGACTAGCGGGAGTCAAGAGACCCAGTACTTC
CASSLPTGTSGSQETQYF
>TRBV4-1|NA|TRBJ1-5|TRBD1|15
TGCGCCAGCAGCCTCACAGACAGGGTTGGGCAGCCCCAGCATTTT
CASSLTDRVGQPQHF
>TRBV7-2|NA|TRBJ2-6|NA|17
TGTGCCAGCAGCTTAGATGGGCTCCTCCCTGGGGCCAACGTCCTGACTTTC
CASSLDGLLPGANVLTF
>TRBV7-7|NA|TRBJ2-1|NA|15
TGTGCCAGCAGCTTATCTATTGCGGGTTACAATGAGCAGTTCTTC
CASSLSIAGYNEQFF
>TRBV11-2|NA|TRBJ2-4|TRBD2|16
TGTGCCAGCAGCCCCCTAGCGGGACCGGCCAAAAACATTCAGTACTTC
CASSPLAGPAKNIQYF
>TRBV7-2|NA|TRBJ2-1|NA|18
TGTGCCAGCAGCCCAAAGGGTCAGGGTAAGAGGATCTACAATGAGCAGTTCTTC
CASSPKGQGKRIYNEQFF
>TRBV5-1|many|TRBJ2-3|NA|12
TGCGCCAGCAGCACCAGAGAAGATACGCAGTATTTT
CASSTREDTQYF
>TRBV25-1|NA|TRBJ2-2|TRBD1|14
TGTGCCAGCAGGTGGACAGGGGGCACCGGGGAGCTGTTTTTT
CASRWTGGTGELFF
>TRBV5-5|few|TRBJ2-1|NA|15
TGTGCCAGCAGCTCCCTAGGGAGCTCCTACAATGAGCAGTTCTTC
CASSSLGSSYNEQFF
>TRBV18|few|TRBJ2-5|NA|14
TGTGCCAGCTCACCGCAAAGGGGGCAAGAGACCCAGTACTTC
CASSPQRGQETQYF
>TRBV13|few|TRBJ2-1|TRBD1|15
TGTGCCAGCAGCTTAGGGGACAGGGAAACGGAGGAGCAGTTCTTC
CASSLGDRETEEQFF
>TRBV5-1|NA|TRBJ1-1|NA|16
TGCGCCAGCAGCTCCGCCCGGGTTGGGGGCTTGACTGAAGCTTTCTTT
CASSSARVGGLTEAFF
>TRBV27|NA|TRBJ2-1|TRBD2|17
TGTGCCAGCAGTTTGAGGGCGATTGCGGGAGGCCACAATGAGCAGTTCTTC
CASSLRAIAGGHNEQFF
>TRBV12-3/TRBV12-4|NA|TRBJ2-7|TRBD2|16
TGTGCCAGCAGGCGGACTAGCGGGAATCCCCTCTACGAGCAGTACTTC
CASRRTSGNPLYEQYF
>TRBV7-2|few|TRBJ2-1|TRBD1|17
TGTGCCAGCAGCCCATGGCTCGGGACAGATTTTCACAATGAGCAGTTCTTC
CASSPWLGTDFHNEQFF
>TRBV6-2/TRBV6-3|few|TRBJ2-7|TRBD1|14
TGTGCCAGCAGTTACACAGGGGGAACGTACGAGCAGTACTTC
CASSYTGGTYEQYF
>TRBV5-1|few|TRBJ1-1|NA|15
TGCGCCAGCAGCCCACCTAGGGGGGGGTACACTGAAGCTTTCTTT
CASSPPRGGYTEAFF
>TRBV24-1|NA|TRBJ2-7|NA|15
TGTGCCACCAGTGATGGGGACGGGAGCTCCTACGAGCAGTACTTC
CATSDGDGSSYEQYF